These T cell receptor beta chains were read from a single sample in a study of cytomegalovirus exposure and HLA in healthy donors. Only in-frame clones appear in the TCRdb table, and some are missing; sequencing was by immunoSEQ multiplex PCR. The sample holds 150,000 to 200,000 clones, about three quarters seen once. Sequenced: PBMCs. These receptors all stem from a female donor in good health and CMV-seronegative. Each CDR3 is given with its conserved first and last residue. A D gene is named only where the DNA matches it firmly. The size of a clone is reported for some rows only, either as once, few or many, or as a class for expanded clones.

DNA	CDR3	size	D	J	V
TGCGCCAGCAGCCAGACAGGGTGGGAAAAAACTGAAGCTTTCTTT	CASSQTGWEKTEAFF	NA	TRBD1	TRBJ1-1	TRBV4-1
TGTGCCAGCAGCAGGACAGCAACTAATGAAAAACTGTTTTTT	CASSRTATNEKLFF	few	NA	TRBJ1-4	TRBV7-2
TGTGCCAGCAGCTTAGCGGGGGGGCTGGGCTCCTACAATGAGCAGTTCTTC	CASSLAGGLGSYNEQFF	NA	NA	TRBJ2-1	TRBV7-2
TGTGCCAGCAGCTTTTTTGGTAGCGGGGGGGCCGATACGCAGTATTTT	CASSFFGSGGADTQYF	NA	TRBD2	TRBJ2-3	TRBV7-2
TGTGCCAGCAGCTTAGGACAAGGTATTGGCTACACCTTC	CASSLGQGIGYTF	NA	NA	TRBJ1-2	TRBV7-3
TGTGCCAGCTCGCAAAGCGGGGGACTATACAATGAGCAGTTCTTC	CASSQSGGLYNEQFF	NA	TRBD2	TRBJ2-1	TRBV18
TGTGCCAGCAGTGAATATATTCGGGGGACAGTGAACACTGAAGCTTTCTTT	CASSEYIRGTVNTEAFF	NA	TRBD1	TRBJ1-1	TRBV25-1
TGTGCCAGCAGCTCATGGACAGGGAGGAATCAGCCCCAGCATTTT	CASSSWTGRNQPQHF	few	TRBD1	TRBJ1-5	TRBV7-2
TGTGCCTGGAGTGTACGGCAGGGAATCGGTGCTGGCTACACCTTC	CAWSVRQGIGAGYTF	NA	NA	TRBJ1-2	TRBV30
TGTGCCAGCTCTGGGTGGGTTAGCGGGAGGATCGGGGAGCTGTTTTTT	CASSGWVSGRIGELFF	NA	TRBD2	TRBJ2-2	TRBV6-6
TGTGCCAGCAGCTTAGAACGGGAGACCCAGTACTTC	CASSLERETQYF	NA	NA	TRBJ2-5	TRBV7-2
TGTGCCAGCAGCTTGCAACAGGGGGCGTTCGGAGAGACCCAGTACTTC	CASSLQQGAFGETQYF	NA	TRBD1	TRBJ2-5	TRBV5-6
TGCGCCACCAGCCAGGGGTCCAATCAGCCCCAGCATTTT	CATSQGSNQPQHF	few	NA	TRBJ1-5	TRBV10-1
TGTGCCAGCAGCTTTAGCTCCTACGAGCAGTACTTC	CASSFSSYEQYF	NA	NA	TRBJ2-7	TRBV5-4
TGTGCCACCAGCAGAATGCAGGTGGATCAGCCCCAGCATTTT	CATSRMQVDQPQHF	few	NA	TRBJ1-5	TRBV15
TGTGCCAGCAGTCCAGCGCTACGGGGAAGAGGCGAAAAACTGTTTTTT	CASSPALRGRGEKLFF	NA	NA	TRBJ1-4	TRBV27
TGTGCCAGCAGTGTTCAGGTCGGACTAAAGGCGGGGTTT	CASSVQVGLKAGF	NA	NA	TRBJ2-3	TRBV2
TGTGCCAGCAGTGAGCAGGCAGGCTCCTACGAGCAGTACTTC	CASSEQAGSYEQYF	few	NA	TRBJ2-7	TRBV2
TGTGCCTGGAGTGTTAGATACGAGCAGTACTTC	CAWSVRYEQYF	NA	NA	TRBJ2-7	TRBV30
TGTGCCAGTAGTATAGGGACAGCTCCCCAAGAGACCCAGTACTTC	CASSIGTAPQETQYF	NA	NA	TRBJ2-5	TRBV19
TGCGCCAGCAGCTTGGTGTCACAGGGGGCAACTGGAAACACCATATATTTT	CASSLVSQGATGNTIYF	NA	TRBD1	TRBJ1-3	TRBV5-1
TGTGCTAGTGGTTTGGTACGGTTAAACAGCATTAATGAAAAACTGTTTTTT	CASGLVRLNSINEKLFF	NA	NA	TRBJ1-4	TRBV12-5
TGTGCCAGCAGCTTGTCGGGGGGCGGGGAGACCCAGTACTTC	CASSLSGGGETQYF	NA	NA	TRBJ2-5	TRBV5-6
TGTGCCAGCAGCCCTAACAGAGCCTACGAGCAGTACTTC	CASSPNRAYEQYF	NA	NA	TRBJ2-7	TRBV4-2
TGTGCCAGCAGTTATACGGACTATGGCTACACCTTC	CASSYTDYGYTF	NA	NA	TRBJ1-2	TRBV6-5
TGTGCCAGCAGCTCAAGCGGGGGCACGTATACGCAGTATTTT	CASSSSGGTYTQYF	few	TRBD2	TRBJ2-3	TRBV9
TGTGCCAGCATAGGACAGGGTGGGGGTACTGAAGCTTTCTTT	CASIGQGGGTEAFF	NA	TRBD1	TRBJ1-1	TRBV6-5
TGTGCCAGCAGTCGTAGCGGGGGCAGGGCCTACAATGAGCAGTTCTTC	CASSRSGGRAYNEQFF	few	TRBD2	TRBJ2-1	TRBV27
TGTGCCATCAGTTCCCACACAACGAACTATGGCTACACCTTC	CAISSHTTNYGYTF	NA	NA	TRBJ1-2	TRBV10-3
TGTGCCAGCAGTGTTTCCGGGACAGGCGATCAGCAGTACTTC	CASSVSGTGDQQYF	NA	TRBD1	TRBJ2-5	TRBV25-1
TGTGCCTGGAGTGTAGGCAGGGCTCCACCCCTCCACTTT	CAWSVGRAPPLHF	NA	NA	TRBJ1-6	TRBV30
TGTGCCAGCAGCGTAGACTACCCGTACAATGAGCAGTTCTTC	CASSVDYPYNEQFF	once	NA	TRBJ2-1	TRBV9
TGTGCCAGCAGTTACTCGGGGCGGGAGACCTACGAGCAGTACTTC	CASSYSGRETYEQYF	NA	TRBD2	TRBJ2-7	TRBV6-5
TGCGCCAGCAGCCAAGATAGGACAGGGGCGGACTACGAGCAGTACTTC	CASSQDRTGADYEQYF	NA	TRBD1	TRBJ2-7	TRBV4-1
TGTGCCAGCTCACCCCCCCAGGGGACCTACGAGCAGTACTTC	CASSPPQGTYEQYF	once	NA	TRBJ2-7	TRBV18
TGTGCCACCAGCCCCGAACAGGGGGGAAATCAGCCCCAGCATTTT	CATSPEQGGNQPQHF	NA	TRBD1	TRBJ1-5	TRBV15
TGTGCCAGCAGTCCTGAGGAGACCCAGTACTTC	CASSPEETQYF	NA	NA	TRBJ2-5	TRBV6-1
TGTGCCAGCAGCCTCAGAATGAGCACAGATACGCAGTATTTT	CASSLRMSTDTQYF	once	NA	TRBJ2-3	TRBV5-6
TGTGCCAGCAGCAACACAGGGGGCATTAACTATGGCTACACCTTC	CASSNTGGINYGYTF	NA	TRBD1	TRBJ1-2	TRBV25-1
TGTGCTAGTGGTTTGGGAAGAACTAGCGGGAGACCTCAAGACAATGAGCAGTTCTTC	CASGLGRTSGRPQDNEQFF	NA	TRBD2	TRBJ2-1	TRBV12-5
TGCGCCAGCAGCTTGGCGGCACCCAGGGTGAGTGGCTACAATGAGCAGTTCTTC	CASSLAAPRVSGYNEQFF	NA	NA	TRBJ2-1	TRBV5-1
TGTGCCAGCCGCGACATGGGGAGCTCCTATAATTCACCCCTCCACTTT	CASRDMGSSYNSPLHF	once	NA	TRBJ1-6	TRBV5-4
TGTGCCAGCAGCTTAGTGGGGGGGAGCTACGAGCAGTACTTC	CASSLVGGSYEQYF	NA	TRBD2	TRBJ2-7	TRBV11-2